A selection of T cell receptor beta chains follows, all from one sample in a study of T cells after somatic rescue of genetic block. Assay used: immunoSEQ multiplex PCR; TCRdb lists only in-frame clones, some missing. The sample lists 110,000 or so clones; about 90% were seen once. The sequencing sample was made of peripheral blood mononuclear cells (PBMCs). These receptors came from a woman aged 18-35 years. Both conserved end residues are part of each CDR3. The D gene is left open where the match is weak. Expanded clones are given a class, and other clones once, few, many or no size at all.

TRBV5-6	-	TRBJ1-1	-	TGTGCCAGCAGCTTGGATTCGGACACTGAAGCTTTCTTT	CASSLDSDTEAFF
TRBV10-3	TRBD1	TRBJ1-4	-	TGTGCCATCAGTGGAGACAGGGGGGGTGAAAAACTGTTTTTT	CAISGDRGGEKLFF
TRBV7-8	-	TRBJ1-5	-	TGTGCCAGCAGCTTAGCGGGGACGGCCTATCAGCCCCAGCATTTT	CASSLAGTAYQPQHF
TRBV7-2	TRBD1	TRBJ2-7	-	TGTGCCAGCAGCCGAGACAGGGGTCTCGAGCAGTACTTC	CASSRDRGLEQYF
TRBV30	-	TRBJ1-2	-	TGTGCCTGGAGCACCCCGGTGGGGGGGGGCTACACCTTC	CAWSTPVGGGYTF
TRBV4-3	-	TRBJ2-7	-	TGCGCCAGCAGCCAAGATAGCAGGGGCTGGCAGGACGAGCAGTACTTC	CASSQDSRGWQDEQYF
TRBV27	-	TRBJ1-1	-	TGTGCCAGCAGTTTATCAAGGGTGAACACTGAAGCTTTCTTT	CASSLSRVNTEAFF
TRBV4-1	-	TRBJ1-1	-	TGCGCCAGCAGCCAAGATACGAGCGGGAGGGTCGGGGTGAACACTGAAGCTTTCTTT	CASSQDTSGRVGVNTEAFF
TRBV19	-	TRBJ1-4	once	TGTGCCAGTAGTACGACAGCAACTAATGAAAAACTGTTTTTT	CASSTTATNEKLFF
TRBV2	-	TRBJ1-2	-	TGTGCCAGCAGTGGGGGGGGCTTGGGCTACACCTTC	CASSGGGLGYTF
TRBV10-3	-	TRBJ2-7	once	TGTGCCATCAGTGCATACCAGGGGATCCCCTACGAGCAGTACTTC	CAISAYQGIPYEQYF
TRBV10-3	-	TRBJ2-3	-	TGTGCCATCAGCACGGCGGCTACGCAGTATTTT	CAISTAATQYF
TRBV7-9	TRBD2	TRBJ2-1	-	TGTGCCAGCAGCCCCAGCGGGGGGAGCTCCTACAATGAGCAGTTCTTC	CASSPSGGSSYNEQFF
TRBV7-9	-	TRBJ1-6	-	TGTGCCAGCAGCTTAGGCAGCCCTATTTCACCCCTCCACTTT	CASSLGSPISPLHF
TRBV6-5	-	TRBJ1-3	-	TGTGCCAGCAGGACTACAGGTTTCTCTGGAAACACCATATATTTT	CASRTTGFSGNTIYF
TRBV5-6	-	TRBJ1-1	-	TGTGCCAGCAGCATCACAGGGTGGGACACTGAAGCTTTCTTT	CASSITGWDTEAFF
TRBV7-8	TRBD2	TRBJ2-5	-	TGTGCCAGCAGCTTAGCTGCGGGGGGAGAGGGGGAGACCCAGTACTTC	CASSLAAGGEGETQYF
TRBV7-9	-	TRBJ2-5	-	TGTGCCAGCAGCTTAATAGCAGGCCAAGAGACCCAGTACTTC	CASSLIAGQETQYF
TRBV7-9	-	TRBJ2-2	once	TGTGCCAGCAGCTTAGACATCACCGGGGAGCTGTTTTTT	CASSLDITGELFF
TRBV4-2	-	TRBJ1-2	-	TGTGCCAGCAGCCAAGATATAGCCAGCGTCGCTGGCTACACCTTC	CASSQDIASVAGYTF
TRBV2	-	TRBJ2-3	-	TGTGCCAGCAGTGGAGGCTTGCAGTATTTT	CASSGGLQYF
TRBV7-9	-	TRBJ2-7	-	TGTGCCAGCAGCTTAGGAGACCTCTCGGCGTCCAGGGACTACGAGCAGTACTTC	CASSLGDLSASRDYEQYF
TRBV30	-	TRBJ1-1	-	TGTGCCTGGAGTCAGGGGTTGAATACTGAAGCTTTCTTT	CAWSQGLNTEAFF